The text below deals with one TCR beta chain. Clones were sequenced by immunoSEQ multiplex PCR, and TCRdb holds only the in-frame ones, with some missing. The data contain 150,000 to 200,000 clones, less than 90% of them seen just once; the ten biggest clones take up 0.7% to 0.95%. This record belongs to a study of blood T cell repertoires in COVID-19. Study information: Collection of acute and convalescent COVID-19 samples took place in the United States, Italy and Spain.

Trimming removed 3 bases from V and 3 bases from J, with 12 bases in between. The CDR3 extends over 15 amino acids. Germline V lookup: CDR1 KGHSH, CDR2 LQKENI. This TCR derives from a woman between 65 and 79 years old with acute or convalescent COVID-19. The sequencing input was peripheral blood. This chain joins TRBV18 and TRBJ1-3; tentative D call: TRBD1 (5 bases). The CDR3 sequence: CASSPEAGYGNTIYF. Written as DNA, the CDR3 is TGTGCCAGCTCACCTGAGGCAGGGTATGGAAACACCATATATTTT.